Presented here are 24 T cell receptor beta chains from one specimen sequenced in a study of blood T cell repertoires in COVID-19. TCRdb keeps only in-frame clones here, not all; method: immunoSEQ multiplex PCR. This sample yields more than 45,000 clones, of which 80% to 90% are seen a single time; under 3.5% belongs to the top ten. The sample taken for sequencing was peripheral blood. These receptors were obtained from a man older than 75 with acute or convalescent COVID-19.

The V and J genes are TRBV7-2 and TRBJ2-5; TRBD1 matches 8 bases. With 1 base clipped from V and 5 bases from J, the junction kept 3 bases outside the gene matches. CDR3 length equals 14 residues. The germline V gene has CDR1 SGHTA and CDR2 FQGNSA. CDR3 amino acids: CASSLGQGLETQYF. Written as DNA, the CDR3 is TGTGCCAGCAGCTTAGGACAGGGGTTGGAGACCCAGTACTTC.

V and J are TRBV19 and TRBJ2-1, with 7 positions matching TRBD2. Per germline, CDR1 LNHDA and CDR2 SQIVND (reference sequence). This CDR3 has 15 residues. The junction had 8 bases not matched to a gene; V was cut back by 6 bases and J by 3 bases. The CDR3 loop is CASSVGLGIYNEQFF. The CDR3 nucleotides read TGTGCCAGTAGCGTTGGACTAGGTATCTACAATGAGCAGTTCTTC.

The table lists this clone with a count of one. V usage is TRBV13 and J usage is TRBJ2-7; 9 nucleotides agree with TRBD1. The CDR3 is made up of 15 amino acids. V was pared by 4 bases and J by 2 bases, with 6 bases of the junction left unmatched. CDR1 is PRHDT and CDR2 is FYEKMQ in the germline V gene (reference sequence). CDR3 sequence reads: CASSSDGTGTYEQYF. In nucleotides, the CDR3 is TGTGCCAGCAGCTCAGACGGGACAGGGACCTACGAGCAGTACTTC.

The chain has TRBV7-6 and TRBJ1-1, with D uncertain. This CDR3 has 14 amino acids. V gave up 1 base and J gave up 2 bases, with 8 bases separating them. CDR1 SGHVS and CDR2 FNYEAQ come from the germline V gene. Here the CDR3 reads CASSLVEDNTEAFF. CDR3 coding DNA: TGTGCCAGCAGCTTAGTTGAGGATAACACTGAAGCTTTCTTT. Full variable domain (outside the CDR3, taken from reference TRBV7-6 and TRBJ1-1): GAGVSQSPRYKVTKRGQDVALRCDPISGHVSLYWYRQALGQGPEFLTYFNYEAQQDKSGLPNDRFSAERPEGSISTLTIQRTEQRDSAMYRCASSLVEDNTEAFFGQGTRLTVV.

This chain joins TRBV6-5 and TRBJ2-7; 10 bases line up with TRBD1. Trimming removed 2 bases from V and 1 base from J; junction bases left unmatched: 2. This CDR3 has 15 amino acids. The germline V gene encodes CDR1 MNHEY and CDR2 SVGAGI. The CDR3 DNA reads as TGTGCCAGCAGTTACCGACAGGGGGCGTCCTACGAGCAGTACTTC. This encodes CASSYRQGASYEQYF.

CDR3: CASSLRNRAVEQYF. In nucleotides, the CDR3 is TGTGCCAGCAGCCTTAGGAACAGGGCGGTCGAGCAGTACTTC. This sequence joins TRBV5-5 and TRBJ2-7, with TRBD1 as a possible D gene (6 bases). V lost 4 bases to trimming and J lost 6 bases, with 17 bases between them. CDR3 length: 14 residues. Germline V lookup: CDR1 SGHKS, CDR2 YYEKEE (reference sequence).

The rearrangement joins TRBV24-1 to TRBJ1-4, with D perhaps TRBD1 (5 bases). From germline, CDR1 is KGHDR and CDR2 SFDVKD. CDR3 size: 15 residues. Between the trimmed V and J ends, which lost 12 bases and 0 bases, there was a span of 16 bases. The CDR3 sequence is CAHHHRLSTNEKLFF. As DNA, the CDR3 is TGTGCCCACCATCACAGGTTATCAACTAATGAAAAACTGTTTTTT.

The V call is TRBV6-5, the J call TRBJ2-2, with D possibly matching TRBD2 (6 bases). The CDR3 runs to 15 residues. Trimming stripped 6 bases from V and 6 bases from J, with 17 bases between. From germline, CDR1 is MNHEY and CDR2 SVGAGI. The CDR3 sequence is CASSSGDSGPGELFF. Written as DNA, the CDR3 is TGTGCCAGCAGCTCCGGGGACTCTGGCCCCGGGGAGCTGTTTTTT.

The J gene is TRBJ2-5, the V gene TRBV25-1; 8 bases map to TRBD2. The CDR3 runs 14 residues. Germline V gene data show CDR1 as MGHDK and CDR2 as SYGVNS. Trimming took 7 bases from V and 5 from J; bases not matched to a gene: 9. This CDR3 is CASTREGQGETQYF. The CDR3 DNA follows: TGTGCCAGCACCCGGGAGGGCCAAGGGGAGACCCAGTACTTC.

The chain has TRBV6-5 and TRBJ2-1, with 10 bases lining up with TRBD2. Germline V gene sequence: CDR1 MNHEY, CDR2 SVGAGI. This CDR3 has 15 amino acids. Trimming at V came to 5 bases and at J to 3 bases, leaving 4 bases not matched to a gene. The CDR3 coding sequence is TGTGCCAGCAGTCAGGGACTAGCGAGCTACAATGAGCAGTTCTTC. Its protein is CASSQGLASYNEQFF.

This clone was counted between two and nine times. The chain uses TRBV2 and TRBJ1-6; tentatively, D is TRBD1 (5 bases). V was pared by 4 bases and J by 5 bases, with 9 bases between. The CDR3 loop spans 14 amino acids. Germline values: CDR1 SNHLY, CDR2 FYNNEI. The CDR3: CASSAVRDNSPLHF. CDR3 bases: TGTGCCAGCAGTGCAGTCAGGGATAATTCACCCCTCCACTTT.

The chain has TRBV7-9 and TRBJ1-5; D perhaps matches TRBD1 (6 bases). Trimming shortened V by 5 bases and J by 2 bases, and 13 bases separated the two germline ends. The CDR3 is made up of 15 amino acids. The V gene's germline CDR1 is SEHNR and CDR2 FQNEAQ (reference sequence). The CDR3 loop reads CASSLTGTGNQPQHF. In DNA form, the CDR3 reads TGTGCCAGCAGCCTAACAGGGACGGGCAATCAGCCCCAGCATTTT.

The chain employs TRBV19 and TRBJ1-5; weak D call: TRBD1 (6 bases). This CDR3 region has 15 residues. The V gene lost 4 bases and the J gene lost 3 bases, with 13 bases spanning the gap. CDR1 is LNHDA, CDR2 SQIVND, per germline (reference sequence). CDR3 nucleotides: TGTGCCAGTAGTAACAGGGATAGGCCCAATCAGCCCCAGCATTTT. It is translated as CASSNRDRPNQPQHF.

This clone was observed a handful of times. J is TRBJ1-1 and V is TRBV21-1. TRBV21-1 constitutes a pseudogene. The CDR3 totals 15 residues. The CDR3 nucleotides read TGTGCCAGCAGCAAAGAGGTACGGGGGAACACTGAAGCTTTCTTT. It specifies CASSKEVRGNTEAFF.

This chain uses TRBV9 with TRBJ2-2; 10 nucleotides match TRBD1. CDR1 and CDR2 (germline): SGDLS, YYNGEE. This CDR3 spans 15 amino acids. V lost 4 bases, J lost 6 bases, and 6 bases stayed unmatched. The CDR3 DNA is TGTGCCAGCAGCCCTCGGACAGGGGGGTCCGGGGAGCTGTTTTTT. Its protein product is CASSPRTGGSGELFF.

The chain links TRBV5-1 to TRBJ2-5; TRBD1 matches 11 bases. Germline V gives CDR1 SGHRS, CDR2 YFSETQ. Unmatched junction bases numbered 12, after V lost 4 bases and J lost 10 bases. This CDR3 is built from 15 residues. Written as DNA, the CDR3 is TGCGCCAGCAGCAATGATCCGGGACAGGGGGAAGTCCAGTACTTC. Its translation: CASSNDPGQGEVQYF. Filled out from reference TRBV5-1 and TRBJ2-5, the complete variable domain reads KAGVTQTPRYLIKTRGQQVTLSCSPISGHRSVSWYQQTPGQGLQFLFEYFSETQRNKGNFPGRFSGRQFSNSRSEMNVSTLELGDSALYLCASSNDPGQGEVQYFGPGTRLLVL.

The CDR3 nucleotides are TGTGCCAGCAGTAGAGTGGCGGGCAATGAGCAGTTCTTC. This codes for CASSRVAGNEQFF. The chain couples TRBV12-3 or TRBV12-4 to TRBJ2-1; tentative D call: TRBD2 (5 bases). The CDR3 spans 13 residues. The germline V and J ends were trimmed by 5 bases and 6 bases, with 11 bases remaining between them.

The chain links TRBV6-5 to TRBJ2-7; D gene unclear. Germline CDR1 reads MNHEY; CDR2 reads SVGAGI. The ends were cut back, 0 bases at V and 3 bases at J, with 6 bases in the middle. The CDR3 runs 13 residues. The CDR3 nucleotides are TGTGCCAGCAGTTACTCACAGCACTACGAGCAGTACTTC. Protein sequence: CASSYSQHYEQYF.

This clone was seen a single time. V and J are TRBV6-6 and TRBJ1-1; the D gene is possibly TRBD1 (6 bases). This CDR3 is 16 amino acids long. CDR1 and CDR2 from the germline V gene are MNHNY and SVGAGI (reference sequence). Trimming shortened V by 6 bases and J by 0 bases, and 17 bases separated the two germline ends. The CDR3 bases are TGTGCCAGCAGCCTTGGACAGCTTTCATTGAACACTGAAGCTTTCTTT. This sequence encodes CASSLGQLSLNTEAFF.

The rearrangement uses TRBV9 and TRBJ2-3, with D tentatively TRBD2 (6 bases). Trimming stripped 0 bases from V and 1 base from J, with 9 bases between. Germline V gene lookup returns CDR1 SGDLS and CDR2 YYNGEE. The CDR3 is 15 residues long. CDR3 coding DNA: TGTGCCAGCAGCGTAGGGGGGGTCCGCACAGATACGCAGTATTTT. Translating it yields CASSVGGVRTDTQYF. The variable domain in full, completed from reference TRBV9 and TRBJ2-3, reads DSGVTQTPKHLITATGQRVTLRCSPRSGDLSVYWYQQSLDQGLQFLIQYYNGEERAKGNILERFSAQQFPDLHSELNLSSLELGDSALYFCASSVGGVRTDTQYFGPGTRLTVL.

The V call is TRBV6-5, the J call TRBJ2-3, with 8 bases fitting TRBD2. This CDR3 has 15 amino acids. The germline CDR1 and CDR2 sequences are MNHEY and SVGAGI. V shed 5 bases and J 1 base; nucleotides not matched to a gene: 5. Written as DNA, the CDR3 is TGTGCCAGCAGTCTCGGGGGGGCCGGCACAGATACGCAGTATTTT. Translated: CASSLGGAGTDTQYF.

J is TRBJ2-2 and V is TRBV4-1, with 7 bases matching TRBD1. J gave up 0 bases and V 0 bases, and 7 bases lay outside the gene matches. CDR1 and CDR2 from the germline V gene are MGHRA and YSYEKL. The CDR3 has 18 amino acids. CDR3 protein: CASSQDIRQGANTGELFF. The CDR3 DNA reads TGCGCCAGCAGCCAAGATATTCGGCAGGGGGCGAACACCGGGGAGCTGTTTTTT.

The chain joins TRBV29-1 to TRBJ1-4; D is ambiguous. Trimming removed 1 base from V and 9 bases from J, with 12 bases in between. Germline V gives CDR1 SQVTM, CDR2 ANQGSEA. The CDR3 loop spans 13 amino acids. The CDR3 DNA sequence: TGCAGCGTTGAAGGAGGGTCAGATAAAAAACTGTTTTTT. Residues: CSVEGGSDKKLFF.

This clone occurred once. The chain has TRBV24-1 and TRBJ1-1, with a tentative D call TRBD1 (5 bases). CDR3 length equals 19 residues. Germline CDR1 KGHDR, CDR2 SFDVKD. The V end lost 2 bases, the J end lost 0 bases, and 21 bases lay between the germline ends. CDR3 residues: CATSDWGLPRRGMNTEAFF. The CDR3 nucleotides read TGTGCCACCAGTGATTGGGGCCTCCCTAGGAGGGGAATGAACACTGAAGCTTTCTTT.